This passage covers 31 T cell receptor beta chains from one sample sequenced in a study of somatic mutations in cytotoxic T cells in rheumatoid arthritis. The table came from immunoSEQ multiplex PCR; TCRdb's copy has only in-frame clones and leaves some out. The data hold 20,000 to 25,000 clones, with 86% observed a single time. Sequencing was done on a sample of CD8+ T cells sorted from blood. Receptors originate from a woman aged 45-59 years in good health.

The chain carries TRBV9 and TRBJ2-2; tentative D call: TRBD1 (6 bases). The CDR3 runs to 15 residues. CDR1 and CDR2 from the germline V gene are SGDLS and YYNGEE. Trimming removed 0 bases from V and 2 bases from J, with 8 bases in between. The CDR3 loop is CASSVGGTNTGELFF. CDR3 sequence (DNA): TGTGCCAGCAGCGTAGGGGGGACAAACACCGGGGAGCTGTTTTTT.

CDR3 region: CASSQEVGPDAYHTEAFF. CDR3 bases: TGCGCCAGCAGCCAAGAGGTAGGACCTGACGCCTATCACACTGAAGCTTTCTTT. V gene TRBV4-1 combines with J gene TRBJ1-1, with no clear D. With 0 bases removed from V and 3 bases from J, the gap between germline ends came to 20 bases. CDR1 and CDR2 from the germline V gene are MGHRA and YSYEKL. The CDR3 length is 18 residues.

The V and J genes are TRBV27 and TRBJ2-6; unclear D gene. V lost 2 bases to trimming and J lost 3 bases, with 5 bases between them. The germline CDR1 and CDR2 sequences are MNHEY and SMNVEV (reference sequence). CDR3 size: 14 residues. The CDR3 protein is CASSLKGGANVLTF. In DNA, the CDR3 is TGTGCCAGCAGTTTAAAGGGTGGGGCCAACGTCCTGACTTTC. Full variable domain (remainder filled in from reference TRBV27 and TRBJ2-6): EAQVTQNPRYLITVTGKKLTVTCSQNMNHEYMSWYRQDPGLGLRQIYYSMNVEVTDKGDVPEGYKVSRKEKRNFPLILESPSPNQTSLYFCASSLKGGANVLTFGAGSRLTVL.

The V gene is TRBV27, the J gene TRBJ2-4, with D perhaps matching TRBD2 (6 bases). Germline CDR1 MNHEY, CDR2 SMNVEV (reference sequence). Trimming shortened V by 6 bases and J by 7 bases, and 13 bases separated the two germline ends. The CDR3 is 13 residues long. The CDR3 protein is CASSIPGRNIQYF. The CDR3 coding sequence is TGTGCCAGCAGCATTCCGGGGAGGAACATTCAGTACTTC.

This clone has just one count. The chain joins TRBV4-1 to TRBJ2-4, with 10 bases fitting TRBD2. CDR3 length: 17 residues. V lost 0 bases to trimming and J lost 6 bases; unmatched junction nucleotides: 8. Germline CDR1 is MGHRA and CDR2 is YSYEKL. The DNA of the CDR3 is TGCGCCAGCAGCCAAGAACCAGCGGGGGGGCGTATAAACATTCAGTACTTC. Its translation: CASSQEPAGGRINIQYF.

The chain has TRBV28 and TRBJ1-1; D is undetermined. This CDR3 is 14 amino acids long. Trimming stripped 5 bases from V and 0 bases from J, with 10 bases between. Germline CDR1 and CDR2: MDHEN and SYDVKM. The CDR3 DNA follows: TGTGCCAGCAGTCCCCATACGATGAACACTGAAGCTTTCTTT. Amino acid sequence: CASSPHTMNTEAFF.

This clone appeared once. The rearrangement uses TRBV5-6 and TRBJ1-4; D unclear. The CDR3 consists of 14 residues. The germline V gene has CDR1 SGHDT and CDR2 YYEEEE. V was trimmed by 4 bases and J by 4 bases, leaving 11 bases between them. The CDR3 loop reads CASSPDGYNEKLFF. In nucleotides, the CDR3 is TGTGCCAGCAGCCCGGACGGGTATAATGAAAAACTGTTTTTT.

The CDR3 region is CASSLNRVWTKNIQYF. The CDR3 bases are TGTGCCAGCAGTCTCAACAGGGTTTGGACCAAAAACATTCAGTACTTC. The V call is TRBV27, the J call TRBJ2-4; D possibly corresponds to TRBD1 (6 bases). Germline-derived CDR1 and CDR2 are MNHEY and SMNVEV (reference sequence). This CDR3 contains 16 residues. Trimming stripped 5 bases from V and 2 bases from J, with 16 bases between.

V usage is TRBV6-1 and J usage is TRBJ2-3; possibly TRBD2 for D (6 bases). Trimming took off 6 bases at V and 4 bases at J, with 17 bases between the two ends. In germline, CDR1 is MNHNS, CDR2 SASEGT. This CDR3 region has 15 residues. CDR3 protein: CASSTKAEGADTQYF. The CDR3 DNA follows: TGTGCCAGCAGCACAAAAGCGGAGGGTGCAGATACGCAGTATTTT.

The genes are TRBV6-5 and TRBJ1-1, with unresolved D. The V gene's germline CDR1 is MNHEY and CDR2 SVGAGI. The CDR3 extends over 14 amino acids. V was shortened by 2 bases and J by 2 bases, with 9 bases between the two germline ends. This CDR3 is CASSYRTANTEAFF. DNA for the CDR3: TGTGCCAGCAGTTACCGGACGGCCAACACTGAAGCTTTCTTT.

This chain links TRBV2 with TRBJ2-5; perhaps TRBD1 as D (6 bases). This CDR3 is built from 13 residues. Germline CDR1 and CDR2: SNHLY and FYNNEI. V lost 6 bases to trimming and J lost 2 bases, with 10 bases between them. CDR3 nucleotide sequence: TGTGCCAGCAGAGGGGGTTGGCAAGAGACCCAGTACTTC. Translating gives CASRGGWQETQYF.

The CDR3 nucleotides are TGTGCCAGCAGCGTGGGCAGCTATGGCTACACCTTC. Protein: CASSVGSYGYTF. The chain has TRBV9 and TRBJ1-2; D is unresolved. The CDR3 has 12 residues. The V and J ends lost 2 bases and 4 bases respectively, with 6 bases between them. CDR1 and CDR2 from the germline V gene are SGDLS and YYNGEE. The full variable domain, with the rest looked up from reference TRBV9 and TRBJ1-2, is DSGVTQTPKHLITATGQRVTLRCSPRSGDLSVYWYQQSLDQGLQFLIQYYNGEERAKGNILERFSAQQFPDLHSELNLSSLELGDSALYFCASSVGSYGYTFGSGTRLTVV.

This clone occurred a few times. The chain couples TRBV13 to TRBJ2-7, with TRBD1 matching 10 bases. The CDR3 extends over 13 amino acids. J gave up 4 bases and V 5 bases, and 2 bases lay outside the gene matches. Germline V gene data show CDR1 as PRHDT and CDR2 as FYEKMQ (reference sequence). CDR3 loop: CASSVGQGYEQYV. The DNA of the CDR3 is TGTGCCAGCAGCGTGGGACAGGGGTACGAGCAGTACGTC.

V and J are TRBV28 and TRBJ1-1; no clear D gene. The ends were cut back, 1 base at V and 0 bases at J, with 6 bases in the middle. The CDR3 contains 14 residues. Germline CDR1 is MDHEN and CDR2 is SYDVKM. Here the CDR3 DNA reads TGTGCCAGCAGTTTATCATCTGTGAACACTGAAGCTTTCTTT. The encoded protein is CASSLSSVNTEAFF.

This clone was observed once. This chain links TRBV15 with TRBJ1-2, with a weak D call TRBD1 (5 bases). The V gene lost 0 bases and the J gene lost 5 bases, with 16 bases spanning the gap. The CDR3 spans 16 residues. Per the germline V gene, CDR1 is LNHNV and CDR2 is YYDKDF (reference sequence). The CDR3 loop reads CATSRDLGRATYGYTF. CDR3 nucleotide sequence: TGTGCCACCAGCAGAGATCTTGGCAGGGCAACGTATGGCTACACCTTC.

This rearrangement joins TRBV6-4 to TRBJ2-1; D is undetermined. Trimming removed 8 bases from V and 6 bases from J, with 14 bases in between. This CDR3 spans 13 amino acids. The germline gives CDR1 MRHNA, CDR2 SNTAGT. CDR3 coding DNA: TGTGCCAGCTCCCGGGTGACGGCCAATGAGCAGTTCTTC. Its protein is CASSRVTANEQFF.

The V call is TRBV13, the J call TRBJ2-3, with 10 bases identical to TRBD2. Trimming took 5 bases from V and 11 from J; bases not matched to a gene: 7. The CDR3 covers 13 residues. Germline assignment: CDR1 PRHDT and CDR2 FYEKMQ (reference sequence). The CDR3 DNA reads as TGTGCCAGCAGCCCTCTAGCGGGGGATGAGCAGTATTTT. Encoded protein: CASSPLAGDEQYF.

Here the CDR3 reads CASKSGTVKETQYF. The CDR3 DNA reads TGTGCCAGTAAATCCGGGACAGTGAAAGAGACCCAGTACTTC. The chain employs TRBV25-1 and TRBJ2-5, with 7 bases fitting TRBD1. The germline CDR1 and CDR2 sequences are MGHDK and SYGVNS. Losses at the gene ends were 9 bases for V and 3 bases for J; bases not matched to a gene: 10. This CDR3 is 14 amino acids long.

The V and J genes are TRBV6-1 and TRBJ2-1; 8 bases map to TRBD2. Per germline, CDR1 MNHNS and CDR2 SASEGT. The CDR3 spans 15 residues. J lost 10 bases, V lost 4 bases, and 12 bases had no gene match. The CDR3 DNA sequence: TGTGCCAGCAGTGGGGGGACTAGTTTCCTGGCCGAGCAGTTCTTC. This gives the protein CASSGGTSFLAEQFF.

This sequence joins TRBV6-5 and TRBJ2-1, with 8 bases that match TRBD1. The J segment lost 15 bases and the V segment lost 2 bases, leaving 12 bases of the junction unmatched. The CDR3 length is 14 residues. Germline CDR1 MNHEY, CDR2 SVGAGI. In nucleotides, the CDR3 is TGTGCCAGCAGTTACGGCGGACAGGGAGAGGTTGCGTTCTTC. Encoded protein: CASSYGGQGEVAFF.

The table lists this clone with a count of one. The J gene is TRBJ1-1, the V gene TRBV9; D perhaps matches TRBD1 (6 bases). The CDR3 contains 12 residues. Deletions cut 3 bases from V and 8 bases from J, with 11 bases between. Germline V lookup: CDR1 SGDLS, CDR2 YYNGEE. CDR3 bases: TGTGCCAGCAGCGACTTGGGACAAGAAGCTTTCTTT. Translated, it gives CASSDLGQEAFF.

The J gene is TRBJ1-2, the V gene TRBV9; no reliable D call. Germline-derived CDR1 and CDR2 are SGDLS and YYNGEE. Trimming took off 2 bases at V and 1 base at J, with 9 bases between the two ends. The CDR3 length is 14 residues. CDR3 bases: TGTGCCAGCAGCGTTGAGACGGATAACTATGGCTACACCTTC. It encodes CASSVETDNYGYTF.

This rearrangement joins TRBV7-9 to TRBJ1-4; D is uncertain. Trimming took off 5 bases at V and 5 bases at J, with 18 bases between the two ends. Per the germline V gene, CDR1 is SEHNR and CDR2 is FQNEAQ (reference sequence). The CDR3 is 16 amino acids. The CDR3 loop is CASSPDNRELNEKLFF. The CDR3 bases are TGTGCCAGCAGCCCAGACAACCGGGAACTCAATGAAAAACTGTTTTTT.

The rearrangement links TRBV4-1 to TRBJ2-7; D is undetermined. The length of the CDR3 is 15 residues. V shed 1 base and J shed 6 bases, with 16 bases lying between them. Germline V gene data show CDR1 as MGHRA and CDR2 as YSYEKL. The CDR3 DNA is TGCGCCAGCAGCCAAGTCGGCCCCCCCTCGTCCGAGCAGTACGTC. Protein sequence: CASSQVGPPSSEQYV.

This clone was counted a single time. This sequence joins TRBV13 and TRBJ1-3; no firm D call. CDR1 PRHDT and CDR2 FYEKMQ come from the germline V gene (reference sequence). This CDR3 is built from 16 residues. Trimming took off 1 base at V and 3 bases at J, with 13 bases between the two ends. The CDR3 coding sequence is TGTGCCAGCAGCTTAGCGAGACATCGGTATGGAAACACCATATATTTT. The encoded protein is CASSLARHRYGNTIYF.

V is TRBV2 and J is TRBJ2-5; TRBD1 matches at 8 bases. Trimming removed 6 bases from V and 4 bases from J; junction bases left unmatched: 13. Germline V lookup: CDR1 SNHLY, CDR2 FYNNEI. This CDR3 has 16 residues. CDR3 in DNA: TGTGCCAGCAGGGAATTCGACAGGGGTTTGAGAGAGACCCAGTACTTC. Its translation is CASREFDRGLRETQYF.

This clone was seen just once. The chain has TRBV6-5 and TRBJ2-1, with D possibly being TRBD2 (6 bases). The CDR3 is 14 residues long. Looked up from germline, CDR1 is MNHEY and CDR2 is SVGAGI. Trimming took off 3 bases at V and 2 bases at J, with 8 bases between the two ends. CDR3 loop: CASSYSGAYNEQFF. The CDR3 DNA sequence: TGTGCCAGCAGTTATAGCGGAGCCTACAATGAGCAGTTCTTC.

The rearrangement links TRBV7-9 to TRBJ2-3; D uncertain. Germline CDR1 reads SEHNR; CDR2 reads FQNEAQ (reference sequence). Trimming left V 3 bases short and J 7 bases short, with 11 bases between. The CDR3 loop spans 13 amino acids. The CDR3 bases are TGTGCCAGCAGCTTGGATAACATTTATACGCAGTATTTT. Residues: CASSLDNIYTQYF. The whole variable domain, filled in from reference TRBV7-9 and TRBJ2-3, reads DTGVSQNPRHKITKRGQNVTFRCDPISEHNRLYWYRQTLGQGPEFLTYFQNEAQLEKSRLLSDRFSAERPKGSFSTLEIQRTEQGDSAMYLCASSLDNIYTQYFGPGTRLTVL.

The rearrangement joins TRBV7-9 to TRBJ1-4; D is ambiguous. Deletions cut 5 bases from V and 8 bases from J, with 9 bases between. Per the germline V gene, CDR1 is SEHNR and CDR2 is FQNEAQ (reference sequence). The CDR3 consists of 12 residues. In DNA, the CDR3 is TGTGCCAGCAGCGCTACAGCCGAAAAACTGTTTTTT. Its protein product is CASSATAEKLFF. The full variable domain, rest sourced from reference TRBV7-9 and TRBJ1-4, is DTGVSQNPRHKITKRGQNVTFRCDPISEHNRLYWYRQTLGQGPEFLTYFQNEAQLEKSRLLSDRFSAERPKGSFSTLEIQRTEQGDSAMYLCASSATAEKLFFGSGTQLSVL.

V gene TRBV11-3 combines with J gene TRBJ2-1; tentative D call: TRBD1 (6 bases). CDR1 and CDR2 from the germline V gene are SGHNT and YENEEA. V was cut by 2 bases and J by 8 bases, with 19 bases left in between. The CDR3 totals 16 residues. CDR3 sequence: CASSLTYSSGEDEQFF. The CDR3 DNA reads TGTGCCAGCAGCTTAACTTATTCGTCAGGGGAAGATGAGCAGTTCTTC.

The rearrangement joins TRBV14 to TRBJ2-5, with D perhaps TRBD1 or TRBD2 (5 bases each). Trimming stripped 5 bases from V and 4 bases from J, with 11 bases between. The CDR3 has 13 residues. Germline assignment: CDR1 SGHDN and CDR2 FVKESK. CDR3 DNA sequence: TGTGCCAGCAGCTTAACGGGGCCAGAGACCCAGTACTTC. Protein product: CASSLTGPETQYF.